The rows below give T cell receptor beta chains drawn from one sample of a study of T cell changes during pregnancy in multiple sclerosis. The data were produced by immunoSEQ multiplex PCR, yet TCRdb's version contains in-frame clones alone and is incomplete. The table records 88,000 or so clones, roughly 94% of them present only once. The source material was peripheral blood, sampled before pregnancy. The receptor set was obtained from a female donor with multiple sclerosis, enrolled in a pregnancy study. Each CDR3 is given without its conserved first and last residue.

cdr3_length: 12; v_call: TRBV27; cdr3_aa: ASRPPGQGAEQY
cdr3_length: 12; v_call: TRBV6-1; cdr3_aa: ASSDPGGNTEAF
cdr3_length: 12; v_call: TRBV28; cdr3_aa: ASSFYQGLETQY
cdr3_length: 13; v_call: TRBV5-1; cdr3_aa: ASSLRQGPTDTQY
cdr3_length: 9; v_call: TRBV19; cdr3_aa: ASSSQNGYT
cdr3_length: 10; v_call: TRBV18; cdr3_aa: ASSPTEETQY
cdr3_length: 13; v_call: TRBV6-1; cdr3_aa: ASSEPSDRYNEQF
cdr3_length: 13; v_call: TRBV21-1; cdr3_aa: ASSTITDSSDTQY
cdr3_length: 18; v_call: TRBV7-6; cdr3_aa: ASSPREWTSGRTYTDTQY
cdr3_length: 13; v_call: TRBV6-1; cdr3_aa: ASSTEASGSYEQY
cdr3_length: 15; v_call: TRBV21-1; cdr3_aa: ASSPSGGRALYYEQY
cdr3_length: 14; v_call: TRBV27; cdr3_aa: ASSPTHRGPGQPQH
cdr3_length: 12; v_call: TRBV7-7; cdr3_aa: ASSSLGGLVTQY